This T cell receptor (beta chain) emerged from a study of blood T cells in healthy people across ages. Germline CDR1 SGHAT, CDR2 FQNNGV. The CDR3 is 15 residues long. Trimming took 0 bases from V and 0 from J, leaving 9 bases between them. Donation came from healthy Caucasian individuals in Russia who were aged 6 to 90. The authors ran a second PCR of roughly 6 to 12 cycles using a sample-barcoded 5' primer and a J-beta primer mix. TCRdb processed the 5' RACE reads anew with MiXCR; each CDR3 protein has one entry. The sample shows about a million distinct CDR3 sequences, roughly two fifths of them seen only once. The table lists this clonotype with a few counts.

This receptor was obtained from a man between 18 and 35 years old in good health. The chain couples TRBV11-2 to TRBJ2-7; maybe TRBD1 (5 bases). The material sequenced was blood. CDR3 protein: CASSLEDSRSYEQYF. DNA of the CDR3: TGTGCCAGCAGCTTAGAAGACAGTCGCTCCTACGAGCAGTACTTC.